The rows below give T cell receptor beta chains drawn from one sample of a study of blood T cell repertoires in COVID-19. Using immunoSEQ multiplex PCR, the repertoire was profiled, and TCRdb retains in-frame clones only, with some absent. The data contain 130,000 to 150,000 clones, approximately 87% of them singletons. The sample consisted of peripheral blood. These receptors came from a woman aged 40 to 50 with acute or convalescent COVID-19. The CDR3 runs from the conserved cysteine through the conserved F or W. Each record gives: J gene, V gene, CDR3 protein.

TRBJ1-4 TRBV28 CASSLSAYYRDRANEKLFF
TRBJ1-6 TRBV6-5 CASTKWRGNSPLHF
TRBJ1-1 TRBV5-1 CASRFDLQGVNTEAFF
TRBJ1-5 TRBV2 CASTVLDRRGQPQHF
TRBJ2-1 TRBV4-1 CASSSPGSGEQFF
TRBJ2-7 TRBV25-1 CASGGLAGGEQYF
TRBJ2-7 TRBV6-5 CASSPTGLATYEQYF
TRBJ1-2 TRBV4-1 CASSQEWGDGYTF
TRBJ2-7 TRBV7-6 CASSLSPTTSGRAALAYEQYF
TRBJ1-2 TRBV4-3 CASSQDGGIYGYTF
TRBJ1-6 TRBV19 CASSTWTVNNSPLHF
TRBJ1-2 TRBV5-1 CASSFGQANYGYTF
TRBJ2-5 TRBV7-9 CASSLVSLAGGAQYF
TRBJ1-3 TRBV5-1 CASSRDRGINSGNTIYF
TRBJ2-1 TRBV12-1 CASSLIGLAGDYEQFF
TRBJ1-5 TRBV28 CASSSAGYQPQHF
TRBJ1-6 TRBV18 CASSSKGSGDSPLHF
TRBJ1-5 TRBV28 CASSLTSRLSNQPQHF
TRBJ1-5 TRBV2 CASSGTGNQPQHF
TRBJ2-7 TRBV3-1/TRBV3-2 CASTRRGGEQYF
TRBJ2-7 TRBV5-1 CASNPGTSDSYEQYF
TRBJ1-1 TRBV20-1 CSASVSEGSDTEAFF
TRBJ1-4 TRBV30 CAWSRRPDTTKLFF
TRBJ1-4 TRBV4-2 CASSLVPGQGLGEKLFF
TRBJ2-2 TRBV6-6 CASSYEAGGGELFF
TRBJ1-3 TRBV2 CASSDRQGAYGNTIYF
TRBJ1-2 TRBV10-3 CAISGTGNHGYTF
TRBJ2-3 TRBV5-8 CASSPSGTQYF
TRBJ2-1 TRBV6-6 CASSLSGGDYNEQFF
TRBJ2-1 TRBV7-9 CASSYSRGGYNEQFF
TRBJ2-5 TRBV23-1 CASSHPRTARSQETQYF
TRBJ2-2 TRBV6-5 CASSLTNTGELFF
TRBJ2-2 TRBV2 CASSEIGGLRFANTGELFF
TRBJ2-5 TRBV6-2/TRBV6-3 CASSRHPAGETQYF
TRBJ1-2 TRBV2 CASSEARGGYTF
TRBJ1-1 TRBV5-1 CASSSTQNTEAFF
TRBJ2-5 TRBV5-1 CASSLDLAGEGETQYF
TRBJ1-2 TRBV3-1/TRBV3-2 CASSQELGPIQIHGYTF
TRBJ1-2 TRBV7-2 CASSLEGAGGYTF
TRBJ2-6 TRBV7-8 CASSLLSGGSGANVLTF